This T cell receptor beta chain was recorded in a study of control samples from healthy donors and cancer patients. Profiled with immunoSEQ multiplex PCR; TCRdb holds only in-frame clones, not every one. The table lists 150,000 to 200,000 clones. CDR1 MNHEY and CDR2 SMNVEV come from the germline V gene (reference sequence). The V gene end was trimmed by 0 bases and the J gene end by 3 bases; junction bases not matched to a gene: 4. CDR3 length: 16 residues. Sequencing was carried out using blood. The sequence was collected from a woman in her twenties or thirties in good health. The V call is TRBV27, the J call TRBJ2-7; 11 bases fit TRBD1. As DNA, the CDR3 is TGTGCCAGCAGTTTATCTGGACAGGGGGCTTACTACGAGCAGTACTTC. Residues: CASSLSGQGAYYEQYF.